Sequencing of this TCR beta chain was carried out in a study of CD8+ T cells in alopecia areata. In the study overall: Treated patients were dosed with oral tofacitinib, taking 5 to 10 mg twice daily.

TCR sequencing used cDNA made by reverse transcription of extracted RNA. Measured with immunoSEQ multiplex PCR; TCRdb has only the in-frame clones, and not every one. The table has roughly 250,000 clones, 67% seen once; the top ten hold approximately 1.2%. This CDR3 is 14 amino acids long. The germline V and J ends were trimmed by 5 bases and 0 bases, with 8 bases remaining between them. Germline V gives CDR1 SNHLY, CDR2 FYNNEI. The material sequenced was CD4+ T cells sorted from blood, taken at week 0. The chain combines TRBV2 with TRBJ1-5, with D uncertain. The TCR originated in a human donor with alopecia areata. In DNA form, the CDR3 reads TGTGCCAGCAGTCGTGAATCTAGCAATCAGCCCCAGCATTTT. Protein product: CASSRESSNQPQHF.